This T cell receptor (beta chain) was profiled in a study of cytomegalovirus exposure and HLA in healthy donors. Study-wide findings and caveats: CMV serostatus alone was available as immune exposure information. Productive rates of about 90% or about 30% were seen for most TCR beta V segments in an earlier analysis. When analyzed later, a missense DCLRE1C variant was found to be linked to TCR beta V- and J-gene trimming.

With respect to this clone: The antigen is not known.

From germline, CDR1 is SNHLY and CDR2 FYNNEI. Trimming cost V 10 bases and J 2 bases; bases outside gene matches: 14. The CDR3 sequence is 15 residues long. The PCR ran on 60 Vbeta and 13 Jbeta primers. Repertoires were generated with immunoSEQ multiplex PCR, while TCRdb's copy carries only in-frame clones and drops some. The data contain 70,000 to 95,000 clones, 75% to 85% of them singletons. The clonotype originates from a woman in her thirties or forties in good health and CMV-seropositive. J is TRBJ2-7 and V is TRBV2, with 7 bases lining up with TRBD1. Sequenced material: PBMCs. CDR3 in DNA: TGTGCCACCTCGAGAGAGTGGACAGGCACCTACGAGCAGTACTTC. Translated: CATSREWTGTYEQYF.